Here is one T cell receptor beta chain with its context. Its antigen is still unknown. No much larger clone is present one base from it, and per-base qualities are unavailable. Each collaborating institution followed its own protocols to collect whole blood in K2EDTA tubes. Collaborator samples were shipped for TCRbeta analysis as frozen whole blood, isolated PBMCs, or DNA extracted from either sample type. This sample was taken from a study of blood T cell repertoires in COVID-19 (dated by TCRdb to 2020 to 2022). A note on the overall study: Samples covering the acute and convalescent phases of COVID-19 were provided by collaborators in the United States, Italy and Spain. The material from the prospective study consisted of cDNA or gDNA derived from T cells, B-cell-depleted T cells, or PBMCs. Deeply sampled blood TCRbeta repertoires from subjects exposed to, actively infected with, or recovered from COVID-19 were included in the dataset. The repertoires were released in a freely available public database intended as a resource for research on the immune response to SARS-CoV-2. Samples came from the ongoing ImmuneRACE study (first 160 participants) plus 1,254 subjects from 6 global collaborators. A de-identified subject ID, COVID-19 status, age in years and sex were almost always included in the sample metadata. HLA class I and class II types, where available, came from metadata supplied by the sample provider rather than from assay-based typing.

The germline ends are 19 bases apart after V is trimmed by 3 bases and J by 6 bases. From a lookup of the germline V gene, CDR1 and CDR2 are KGHDR and SFDVKD. Counted from cysteine to phenylalanine, this CDR3 has 17 amino acids. Just CDR3 DNA is preserved here, 51 bases in frame from base 1. Results and caveats for the whole study, not just this receptor: How much clinical and demographic metadata was included differed by source and by participant, and the metadata was provided uncurated.

TCRbeta CDR3 regions were amplified from genomic DNA by means of the immunoSEQ Assay, a bias-controlled multiplex PCR. The published analysis was carried out like this. The number of nucleated cells in each sample was estimated by amplification of reference gene primers within the assay. To quantify the absolute abundance of each unique TCRbeta CDR3 rearrangement, sequence reads were collapsed and filtered. For each sample, productive Simpson clonality was calculated as the square root of Simpson's diversity index over productive rearrangements. The table was pulled from immuneACCESS by TCRdb, which kept in-frame rearrangements only. Such tables lose some clones; where checked, under half of the loss comes from unresolved V genes, and the rest has no known cause. Clonal size and the V and J genes are those of that table, whereas D and trimming came from the DNA. A total of over 200,000 clones appear in this sample, over 70% of them only once. The ten largest clones represent around 8.9% of the sample.

The specimen sequenced was peripheral blood. The sequence was collected from a middle-aged man with active or convalescent COVID-19. Here the chain combines TRBV24-1 and TRBJ2-2; TRBD1 is perhaps the D gene, given 5 matching bases. The nucleotide sequence reads TGTGCCACCAGTGATCATGGACACCAACCAGGCGCCGGGGAGCTGTTTTTT. This translates into CATSDHGHQPGAGELFF.